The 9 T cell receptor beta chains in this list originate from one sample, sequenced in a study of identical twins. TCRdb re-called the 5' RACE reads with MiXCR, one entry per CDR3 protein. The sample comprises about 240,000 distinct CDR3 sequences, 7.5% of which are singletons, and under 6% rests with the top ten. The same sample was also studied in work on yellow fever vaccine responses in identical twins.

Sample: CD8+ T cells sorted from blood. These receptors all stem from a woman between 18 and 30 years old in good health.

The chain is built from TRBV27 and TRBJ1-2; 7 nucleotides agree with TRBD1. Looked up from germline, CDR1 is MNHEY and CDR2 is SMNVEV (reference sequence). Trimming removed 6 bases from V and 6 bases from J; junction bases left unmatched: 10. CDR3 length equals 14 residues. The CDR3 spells CASRQTGLLNGYTF. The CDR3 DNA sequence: TGTGCCAGCAGGCAGACAGGGCTACTAAATGGCTACACCTTC.

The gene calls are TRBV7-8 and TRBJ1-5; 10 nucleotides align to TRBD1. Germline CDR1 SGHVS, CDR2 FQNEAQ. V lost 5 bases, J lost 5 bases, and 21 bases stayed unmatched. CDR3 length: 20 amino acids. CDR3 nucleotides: TGTGCCAGCAGCCCGCTCGCGCGGACAGGGGGGCAGAAGGTTGATCAGCCCCAGCATTTT. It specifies CASSPLARTGGQKVDQPQHF. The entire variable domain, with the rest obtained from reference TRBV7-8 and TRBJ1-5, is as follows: GAGVSQSPRYKVAKRGQDVALRCDPISGHVSLFWYQQALGQGPEFLTYFQNEAQLDKSGLPSDRFFAERPEGSVSTLKIQRTQQEDSAVYLCASSPLARTGGQKVDQPQHFGDGTRLSIL.

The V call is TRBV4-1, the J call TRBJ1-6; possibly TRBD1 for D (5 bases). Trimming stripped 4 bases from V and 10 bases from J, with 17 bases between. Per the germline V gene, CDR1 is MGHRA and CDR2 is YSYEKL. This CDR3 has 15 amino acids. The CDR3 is CASSPREGEYSPLHF. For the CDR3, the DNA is TGCGCCAGCAGCCCCCGTGAAGGGGAGTACTCACCCCTCCACTTT.

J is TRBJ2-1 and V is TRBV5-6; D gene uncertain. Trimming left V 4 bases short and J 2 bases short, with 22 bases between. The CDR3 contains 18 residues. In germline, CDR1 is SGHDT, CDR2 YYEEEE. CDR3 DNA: TGTGCCAGCAGCACCGGCCTCCTCTTTTCGTGGACCTACAATGAGCAGTTCTTC. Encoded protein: CASSTGLLFSWTYNEQFF.

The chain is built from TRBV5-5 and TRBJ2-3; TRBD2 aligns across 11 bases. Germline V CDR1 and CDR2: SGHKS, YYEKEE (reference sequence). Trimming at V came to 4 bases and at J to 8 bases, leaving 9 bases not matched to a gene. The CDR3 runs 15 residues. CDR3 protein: CASSIGLAGVGTQYF. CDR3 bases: TGTGCCAGCAGCATAGGACTAGCGGGCGTGGGTACGCAGTATTTT.

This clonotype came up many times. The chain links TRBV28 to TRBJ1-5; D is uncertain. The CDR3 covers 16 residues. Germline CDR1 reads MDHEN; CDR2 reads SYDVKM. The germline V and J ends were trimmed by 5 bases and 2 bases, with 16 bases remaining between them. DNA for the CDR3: TGTGCCAGCAGTGAAGGGATTGGGAGCGGCAATCAGCCCCAGCATTTT. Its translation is CASSEGIGSGNQPQHF.

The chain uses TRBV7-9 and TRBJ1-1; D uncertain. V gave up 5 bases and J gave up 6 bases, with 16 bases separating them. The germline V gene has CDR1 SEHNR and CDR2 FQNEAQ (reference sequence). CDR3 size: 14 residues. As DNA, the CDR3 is TGTGCCAGCAGCACCGGTGCGTTTCATTCTGAAGCTTTCTTT. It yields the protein CASSTGAFHSEAFF.

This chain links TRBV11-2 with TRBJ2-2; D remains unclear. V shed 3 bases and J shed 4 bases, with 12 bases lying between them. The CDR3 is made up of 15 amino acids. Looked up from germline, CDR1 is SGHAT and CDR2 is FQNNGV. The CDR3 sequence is CASSFIIAGTGELFF. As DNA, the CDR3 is TGTGCCAGCAGCTTTATTATAGCCGGCACCGGGGAGCTGTTTTTT.

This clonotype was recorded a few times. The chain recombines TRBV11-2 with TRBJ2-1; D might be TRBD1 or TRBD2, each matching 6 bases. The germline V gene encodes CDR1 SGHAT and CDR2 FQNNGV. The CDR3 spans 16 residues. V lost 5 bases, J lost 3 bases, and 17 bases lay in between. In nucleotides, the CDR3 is TGTGCCAGCAGCCAAGCCCGGGGGCGGGGCTACAATGAGCAGTTCTTC. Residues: CASSQARGRGYNEQFF.